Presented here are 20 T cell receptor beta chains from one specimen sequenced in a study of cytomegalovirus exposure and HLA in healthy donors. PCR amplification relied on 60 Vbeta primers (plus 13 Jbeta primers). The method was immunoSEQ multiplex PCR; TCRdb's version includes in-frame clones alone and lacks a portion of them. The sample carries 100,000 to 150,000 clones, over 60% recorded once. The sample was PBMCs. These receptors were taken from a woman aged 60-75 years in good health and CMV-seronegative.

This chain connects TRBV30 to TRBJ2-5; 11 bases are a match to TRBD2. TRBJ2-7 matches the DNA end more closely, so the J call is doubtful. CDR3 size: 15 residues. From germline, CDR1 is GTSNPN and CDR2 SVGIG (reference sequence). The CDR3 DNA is TGTGCCTGGAGTTTTTCTAGCGGGGGGACCTACGAGCAGTACTTC. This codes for CAWSFSSGGTYEQYF.

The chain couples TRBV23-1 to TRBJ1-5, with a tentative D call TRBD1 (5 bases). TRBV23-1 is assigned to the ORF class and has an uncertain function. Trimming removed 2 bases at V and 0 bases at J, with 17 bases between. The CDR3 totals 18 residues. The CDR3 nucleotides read TGCGCCAGCAGTCAACGGCCAGGGCTTGATTCTAGCAATCAGCCCCAGCATTTT. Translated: CASSQRPGLDSSNQPQHF.

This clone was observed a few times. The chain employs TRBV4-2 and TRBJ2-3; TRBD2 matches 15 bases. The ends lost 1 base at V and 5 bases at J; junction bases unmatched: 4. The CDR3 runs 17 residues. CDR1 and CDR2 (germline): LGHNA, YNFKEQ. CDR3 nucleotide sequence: TGTGCCAGCAGCCAAGGGACTAGCGGGGGGGCCATAGATACGCAGTATTTT. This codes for CASSQGTSGGAIDTQYF.

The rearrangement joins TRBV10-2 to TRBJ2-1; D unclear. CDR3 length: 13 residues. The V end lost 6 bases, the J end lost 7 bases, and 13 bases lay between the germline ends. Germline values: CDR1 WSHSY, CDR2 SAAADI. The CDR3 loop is CASRRKSVNEQFF. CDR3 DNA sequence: TGCGCCAGCAGGCGAAAATCGGTTAATGAGCAGTTCTTC.

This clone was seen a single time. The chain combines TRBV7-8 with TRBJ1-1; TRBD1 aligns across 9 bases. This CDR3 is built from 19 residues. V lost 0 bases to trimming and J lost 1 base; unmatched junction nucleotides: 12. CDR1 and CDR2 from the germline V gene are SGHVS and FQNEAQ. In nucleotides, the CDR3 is TGTGCCAGCAGCTTAGCGAGGTGGGACAGGGTGGATAAGAACACTGAAGCTTTCTTT. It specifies CASSLARWDRVDKNTEAFF.

The CDR3 sequence is CATSRTGSRSYEQYF. The CDR3 coding sequence is TGTGCCACCAGCCGGACAGGCTCCAGGTCCTACGAGCAGTACTTC. The J gene is TRBJ2-7, the V gene TRBV15; 7 positions match TRBD1. Germline V CDR1 and CDR2: LNHNV, YYDKDF (reference sequence). V lost 5 bases, J lost 1 base, and 8 bases stayed unmatched. CDR3 length: 15 amino acids.

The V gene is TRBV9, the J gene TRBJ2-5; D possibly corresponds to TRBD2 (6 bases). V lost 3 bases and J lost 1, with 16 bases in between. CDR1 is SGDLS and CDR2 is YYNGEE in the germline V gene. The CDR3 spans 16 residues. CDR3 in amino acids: CASSATLAEGQETQYF. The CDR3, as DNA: TGTGCCAGCAGCGCGACCTTAGCGGAGGGCCAAGAGACCCAGTACTTC.

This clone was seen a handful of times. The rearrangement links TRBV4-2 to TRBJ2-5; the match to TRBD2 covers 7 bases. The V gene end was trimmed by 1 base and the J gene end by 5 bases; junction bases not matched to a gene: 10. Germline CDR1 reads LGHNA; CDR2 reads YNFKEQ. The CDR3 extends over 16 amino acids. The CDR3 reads CASSQGLAAIGETQYF. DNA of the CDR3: TGTGCCAGCAGCCAAGGTCTAGCGGCCATAGGGGAGACCCAGTACTTC.

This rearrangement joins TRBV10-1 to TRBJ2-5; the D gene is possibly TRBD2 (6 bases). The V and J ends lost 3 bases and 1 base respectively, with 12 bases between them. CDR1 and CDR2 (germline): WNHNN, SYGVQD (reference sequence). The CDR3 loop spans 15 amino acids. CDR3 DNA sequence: TGCGCCAGCAGTGACCGGCGGGGACCCCAAGAGACCCAGTACTTC. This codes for CASSDRRGPQETQYF.

The CDR3 DNA is TGTGCCAGCACTACTTCTGGAAACACCATATATTTT. Its translation is CASTTSGNTIYF. This chain connects TRBV28 to TRBJ1-3; unclear D gene. Trimming removed 7 bases at V and 1 base at J, with 5 bases between. CDR1 is MDHEN, CDR2 SYDVKM, per germline. The CDR3 runs 12 residues.

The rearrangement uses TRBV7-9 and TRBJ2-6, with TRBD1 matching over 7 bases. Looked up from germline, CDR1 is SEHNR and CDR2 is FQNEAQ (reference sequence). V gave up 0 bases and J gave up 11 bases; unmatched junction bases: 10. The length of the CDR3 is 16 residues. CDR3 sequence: CASSLAPQGVTHVLTF. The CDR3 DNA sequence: TGTGCCAGCAGCTTAGCCCCCCAGGGGGTGACGCACGTCCTGACTTTC.

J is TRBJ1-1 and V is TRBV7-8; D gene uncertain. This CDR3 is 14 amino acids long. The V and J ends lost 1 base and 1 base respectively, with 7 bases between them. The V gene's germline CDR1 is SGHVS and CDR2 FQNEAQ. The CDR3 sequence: CASSLGPGNTEAFF. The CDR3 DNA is TGTGCCAGCAGCTTAGGACCGGGGAACACTGAAGCTTTCTTT.

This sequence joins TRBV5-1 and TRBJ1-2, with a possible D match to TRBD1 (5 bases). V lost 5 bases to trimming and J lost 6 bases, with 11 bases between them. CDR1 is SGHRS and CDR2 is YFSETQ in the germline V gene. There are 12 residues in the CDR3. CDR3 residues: CASRFGGDGYTF. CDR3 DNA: TGCGCCAGCAGGTTCGGGGGAGATGGCTACACCTTC. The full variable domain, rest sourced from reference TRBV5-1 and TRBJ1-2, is KAGVTQTPRYLIKTRGQQVTLSCSPISGHRSVSWYQQTPGQGLQFLFEYFSETQRNKGNFPGRFSGRQFSNSRSEMNVSTLELGDSALYLCASRFGGDGYTFGSGTRLTVV.

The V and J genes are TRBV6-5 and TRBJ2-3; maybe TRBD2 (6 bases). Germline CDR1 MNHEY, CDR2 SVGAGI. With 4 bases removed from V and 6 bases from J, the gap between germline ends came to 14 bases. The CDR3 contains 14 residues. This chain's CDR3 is CASSSGTGGDTQYF. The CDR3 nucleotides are TGTGCCAGCAGTTCCGGGACTGGAGGTGATACGCAGTATTTT.

CDR3 DNA: TGTGCCAGCAGCCGGGCCGGGGGTGGCTACACCTTC. This sequence encodes CASSRAGGGYTF. The V gene is TRBV28, the J gene TRBJ1-2, with D possibly being TRBD1 (5 bases). CDR3 length: 12 amino acids. Between the trimmed V and J ends, which lost 6 bases and 7 bases, there was a span of 12 bases. The V gene's germline CDR1 is MDHEN and CDR2 SYDVKM.

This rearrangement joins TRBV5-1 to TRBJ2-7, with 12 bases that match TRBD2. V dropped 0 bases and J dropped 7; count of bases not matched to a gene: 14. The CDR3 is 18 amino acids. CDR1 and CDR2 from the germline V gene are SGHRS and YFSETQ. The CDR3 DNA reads TGCGCCAGCAGCTTGGCCGGCCTAGCGGGGGGGTCTTTGATGGAGCAGTACTTC. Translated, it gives CASSLAGLAGGSLMEQYF.

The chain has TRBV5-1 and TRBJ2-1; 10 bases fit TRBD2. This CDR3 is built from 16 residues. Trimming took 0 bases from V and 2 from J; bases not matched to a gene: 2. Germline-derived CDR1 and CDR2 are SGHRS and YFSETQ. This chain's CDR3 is CASSLGLAGAYNEQFF. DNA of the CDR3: TGCGCCAGCAGCTTGGGGCTAGCGGGGGCCTACAATGAGCAGTTCTTC.

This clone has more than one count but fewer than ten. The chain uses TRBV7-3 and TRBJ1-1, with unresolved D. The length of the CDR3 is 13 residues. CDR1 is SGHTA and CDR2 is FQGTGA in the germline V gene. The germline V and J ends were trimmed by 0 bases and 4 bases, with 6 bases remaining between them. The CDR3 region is CASSLTGGTEAFF. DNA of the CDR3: TGTGCCAGCAGCTTAACAGGAGGCACTGAAGCTTTCTTT.

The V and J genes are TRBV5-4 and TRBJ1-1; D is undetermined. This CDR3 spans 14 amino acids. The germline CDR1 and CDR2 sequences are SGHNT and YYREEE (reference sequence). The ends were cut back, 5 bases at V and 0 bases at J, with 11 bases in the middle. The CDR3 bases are TGTGCCAGCAGTCTATTTCATATGAACACTGAAGCTTTCTTT. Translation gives CASSLFHMNTEAFF. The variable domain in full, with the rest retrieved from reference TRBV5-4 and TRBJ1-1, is ETGVTQSPTHLIKTRGQQVTLRCSSQSGHNTVSWYQQALGQGPQFIFQYYREEENGRGNFPPRFSGLQFPNYSSELNVNALELDDSALYLCASSLFHMNTEAFFGQGTRLTVV.

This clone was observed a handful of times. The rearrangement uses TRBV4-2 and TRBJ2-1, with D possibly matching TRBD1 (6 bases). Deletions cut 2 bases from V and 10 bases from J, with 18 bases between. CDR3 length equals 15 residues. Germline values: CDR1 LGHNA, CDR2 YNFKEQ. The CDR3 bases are TGTGCCAGCAGCCAAACGTTGGGGGCCGTAGGGGAGCAGTTCTTC. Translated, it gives CASSQTLGAVGEQFF.